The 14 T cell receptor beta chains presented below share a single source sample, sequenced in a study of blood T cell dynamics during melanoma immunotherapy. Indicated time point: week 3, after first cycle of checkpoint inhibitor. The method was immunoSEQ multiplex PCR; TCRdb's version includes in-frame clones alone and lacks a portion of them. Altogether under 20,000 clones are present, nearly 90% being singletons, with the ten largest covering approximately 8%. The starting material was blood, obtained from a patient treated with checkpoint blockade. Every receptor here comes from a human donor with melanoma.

The CDR3 reads CASSRRGNYGYTF. CDR3 DNA: TGTGCCAGCAGTCGGAGAGGCAACTATGGCTACACCTTC. J is TRBJ1-2 and V is TRBV27, with D uncertain. The CDR3 spans 13 residues. Trimming stripped 5 bases from V and 2 bases from J, with 9 bases between. Germline values: CDR1 MNHEY, CDR2 SMNVEV (reference sequence).

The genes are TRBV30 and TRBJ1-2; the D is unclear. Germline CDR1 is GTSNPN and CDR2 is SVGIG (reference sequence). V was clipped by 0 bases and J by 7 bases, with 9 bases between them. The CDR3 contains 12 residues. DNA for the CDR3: TGTGCCTGGAGTGTACTTAGCGGTGGCTACACCTTC. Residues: CAWSVLSGGYTF.

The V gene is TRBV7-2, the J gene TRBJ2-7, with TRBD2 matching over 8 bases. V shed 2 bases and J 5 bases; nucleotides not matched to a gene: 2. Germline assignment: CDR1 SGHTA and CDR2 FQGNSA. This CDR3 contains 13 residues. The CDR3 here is CASSLPAGDEQYF. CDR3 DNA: TGTGCCAGCAGCTTACCAGCGGGAGACGAGCAGTACTTC.

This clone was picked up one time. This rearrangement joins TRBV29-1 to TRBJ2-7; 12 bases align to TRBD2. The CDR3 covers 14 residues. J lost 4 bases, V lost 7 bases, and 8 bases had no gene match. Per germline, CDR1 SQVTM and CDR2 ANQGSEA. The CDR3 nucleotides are TGCAGCGCCACGACTAGCGGGAGTGTATACGAGCAGTACTTC. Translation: CSATTSGSVYEQYF.

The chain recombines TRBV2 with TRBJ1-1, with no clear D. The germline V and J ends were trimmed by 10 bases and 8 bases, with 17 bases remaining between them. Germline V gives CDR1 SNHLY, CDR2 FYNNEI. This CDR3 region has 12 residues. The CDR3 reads CATRALLREAFF. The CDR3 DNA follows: TGTGCCACCCGGGCCCTCCTAAGGGAAGCTTTCTTT.

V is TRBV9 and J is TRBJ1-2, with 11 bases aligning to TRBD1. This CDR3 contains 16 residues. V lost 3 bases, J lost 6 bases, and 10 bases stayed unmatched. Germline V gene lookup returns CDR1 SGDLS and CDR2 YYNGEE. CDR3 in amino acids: CASSAAGTGGKDGYTF. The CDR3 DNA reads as TGTGCCAGCAGCGCGGCCGGGACAGGGGGAAAGGATGGCTACACCTTC.

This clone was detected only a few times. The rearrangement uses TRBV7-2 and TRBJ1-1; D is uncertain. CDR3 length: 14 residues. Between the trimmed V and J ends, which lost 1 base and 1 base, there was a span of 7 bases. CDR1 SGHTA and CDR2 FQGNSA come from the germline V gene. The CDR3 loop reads CASSLVWQNTEAFF. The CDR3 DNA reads TGTGCCAGCAGCTTAGTCTGGCAGAACACTGAAGCTTTCTTT.

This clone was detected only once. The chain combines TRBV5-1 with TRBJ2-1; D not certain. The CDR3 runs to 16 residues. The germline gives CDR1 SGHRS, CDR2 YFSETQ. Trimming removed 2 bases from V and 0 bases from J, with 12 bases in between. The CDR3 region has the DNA TGCGCCAGCAGCTTCGAGGTGGTGAGCTCCTACAATGAGCAGTTCTTC. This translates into CASSFEVVSSYNEQFF.

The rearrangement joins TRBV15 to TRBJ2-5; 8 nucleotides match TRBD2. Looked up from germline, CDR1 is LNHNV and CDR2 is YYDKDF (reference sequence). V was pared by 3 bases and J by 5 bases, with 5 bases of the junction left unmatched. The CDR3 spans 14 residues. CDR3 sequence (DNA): TGTGCCACCAGCAGTATAGCGGGAAAGGAGACCCAGTACTTC. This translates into CATSSIAGKETQYF.

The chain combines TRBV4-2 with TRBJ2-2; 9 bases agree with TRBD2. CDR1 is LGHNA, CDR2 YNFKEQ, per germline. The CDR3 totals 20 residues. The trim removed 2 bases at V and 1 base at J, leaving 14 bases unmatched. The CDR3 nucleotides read TGTGCCAGCAGCCAACCCTTTAAGAGACTAGCGGAACAGAACACCGGGGAGCTGTTTTTT. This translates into CASSQPFKRLAEQNTGELFF.

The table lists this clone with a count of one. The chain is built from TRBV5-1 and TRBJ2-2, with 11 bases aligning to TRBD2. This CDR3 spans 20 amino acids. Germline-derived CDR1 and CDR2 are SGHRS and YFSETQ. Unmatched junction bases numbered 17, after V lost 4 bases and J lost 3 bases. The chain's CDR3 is CASSTTRRRLAGRDTGELFF. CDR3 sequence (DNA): TGCGCCAGCAGCACAACGCGGCGGAGACTAGCGGGAAGGGACACCGGGGAGCTGTTTTTT.

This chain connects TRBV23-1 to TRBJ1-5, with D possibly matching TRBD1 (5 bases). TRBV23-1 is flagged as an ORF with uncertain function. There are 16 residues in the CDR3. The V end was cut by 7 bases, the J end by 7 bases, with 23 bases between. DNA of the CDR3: TGCGCCAGCATAAGTCTCGCGACAGCTTCACTACAGCCCCAGCATTTT. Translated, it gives CASISLATASLQPQHF.

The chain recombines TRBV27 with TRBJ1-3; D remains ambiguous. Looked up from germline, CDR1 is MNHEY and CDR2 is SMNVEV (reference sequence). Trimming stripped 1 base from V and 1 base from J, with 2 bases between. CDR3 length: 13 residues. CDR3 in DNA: TGTGCCAGCAGTTTATGGTCTGGAAACACCATATATTTT. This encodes CASSLWSGNTIYF.

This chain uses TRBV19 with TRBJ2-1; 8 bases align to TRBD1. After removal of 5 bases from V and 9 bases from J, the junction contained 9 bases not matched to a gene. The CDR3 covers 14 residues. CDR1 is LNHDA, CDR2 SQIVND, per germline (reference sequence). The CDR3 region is CASSGQGSGREQFF. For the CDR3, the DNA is TGTGCCAGTAGTGGACAGGGTTCGGGTCGTGAGCAGTTCTTC.